These T cell receptor beta chains were read from a single sample in a study of cytomegalovirus exposure and HLA in healthy donors. Produced via immunoSEQ multiplex PCR; TCRdb's table is partial and in-frame only. The repertoire includes 100,000 to 130,000 clones, more than 70% of them detected once, and roughly 2.1% sits in the top ten. Sequencing was carried out using PBMCs. All receptors derive from a man between 18 and 29 years old in good health and CMV-seronegative. The conserved cysteine and the conserved F or W are not part of the CDR3 here.

TRBV9	TRBJ1-1	ASRTGLSMNTEAF
TRBV5-1	TRBJ2-3	ASSEGGHQADTQY
TRBV6-1	TRBJ2-7	ASSEADRATYEQY
TRBV2	TRBJ1-1	ASSDTGTGNTEAF
TRBV29-1	TRBJ2-1	SVEETGTGYEQF
TRBV9	TRBJ2-1	ASSVGGLAGNNEQF
TRBV19	TRBJ1-5	ASRETGGNQPQH
TRBV4-1	TRBJ1-1	ASSPSARPTEGF
TRBV28	TRBJ1-5	ASTPRRNNQPQH
TRBV5-1	TRBJ1-5	ASSPGLQGTAQPQH
TRBV18	TRBJ2-2	ASSPELTGELF
TRBV28	TRBJ1-2	ASRRQGEDGYT
TRBV6-6	TRBJ2-7	ASSRGQYEQY
TRBV18	TRBJ1-4	ASSPLVGIPNEKLF
TRBV5-5	TRBJ1-1	ASRETDNTEAF
TRBV27	TRBJ2-5	AGSLAGGTRTQY
TRBV7-2	TRBJ2-3	ASSSRGAITDTQY
TRBV25-1	TRBJ2-1	ASSGPYDEQF
TRBV7-2	TRBJ1-2	ASSIGGGGSYGYT
TRBV5-5	TRBJ2-7	ASSLLRGYEQY
TRBV5-1	TRBJ2-5	ASSPKGLAGGTTQY
TRBV7-9	TRBJ2-3	ASSSPGDDRDTQY
TRBV10-3	TRBJ2-1	AISGLTGKNEQF
TRBV28	TRBJ1-5	ASSFPGDNQPQH
TRBV5-1	TRBJ2-3	ASRPGTTTSTDTQY
TRBV6-5	TRBJ2-1	ASSYTETGKDNEQF
TRBV5-1	TRBJ2-1	ASSFRDRGDEQF
TRBV7-9	TRBJ2-7	ASSLEGTVSEQY
TRBV6-1	TRBJ1-2	ASLDRVGYT
TRBV9	TRBJ2-7	ASSVGGSGGFYEQY
TRBV29-1	TRBJ2-3	SVWNRGWADTQY
TRBV5-4	TRBJ2-7	ASSLEGATYEQY
TRBV7-8	TRBJ2-7	ASSRTSGGSSSYEQY
TRBV2	.	ASKKGVGSYEQY
TRBV5-1	TRBJ2-3	ASSQEGQPGLGAGGSTDTQY
TRBV5-6	TRBJ1-6	ASSLAGGSNNSPLH
TRBV7-9	TRBJ2-1	ASSLETGIQF
TRBV5-4	TRBJ2-7	ASSPPPGQSGEQY
TRBV7-2	TRBJ2-1	ASSLVYGPHEQF
TRBV4-2	TRBJ1-1	ASSQELQGAAF
TRBV19	TRBJ2-3	ASSHGGSIAGSTDTQY
TRBV6-1	TRBJ1-6	ASSESWENSPLH
TRBV4-3	TRBJ2-1	ASSQGRLPNEQF
TRBV6-5	TRBJ1-4	ASSYTRVTNEKLF
TRBV5-4	TRBJ2-2	ASSPVGGGAGELF
TRBV7-9	TRBJ2-2	ASGSGGQPGELF
TRBV11-2	TRBJ2-1	ASSPGRRAGISYNEQF
TRBV7-8	TRBJ2-7	ASSLGVRQTYYEQY
TRBV6-5	TRBJ1-2	ASSPLSTSYGYT